These 21 T cell receptor beta chains were all obtained from the same sample, sequenced in a study of identifying expanded T cells in peripheral blood. Clones were sequenced by immunoSEQ multiplex PCR, and TCRdb holds only the in-frame ones, with some missing. The sample shows around 130,000 clones, 86% of them seen only once. The sample comprised blood. All receptors derive from a person between 18 and 75 years old in good health.

This clone was found once. The chain combines TRBV11-2 with TRBJ2-1, with 8 bases identical to TRBD2. This CDR3 spans 14 amino acids. Trimming removed 8 bases from V and 5 bases from J; junction bases left unmatched: 8. Germline-derived CDR1 and CDR2 are SGHAT and FQNNGV. The CDR3 DNA is TGTGCCAGCTCGGGGACTAGGGCTAACAATGAGCAGTTCTTC. Translated, it gives CASSGTRANNEQFF.

V and J are TRBV5-4 and TRBJ1-1; a possible D gene is TRBD1 (6 bases). CDR1 is SGHNT, CDR2 YYREEE, per germline (reference sequence). The CDR3 totals 15 residues. The V end lost 4 bases, the J end lost 1 base, and 14 bases lay between the germline ends. The CDR3 protein is CASSRGQTRNTEAFF. The CDR3 DNA sequence: TGTGCCAGCAGCCGCGGACAGACAAGGAACACTGAAGCTTTCTTT.

As for this clone: The same CDR3 arises from other DNA sequences in this sample as well. V and J are TRBV5-4 and TRBJ1-1; 8 bases line up with TRBD1. The germline gives CDR1 SGHNT, CDR2 YYREEE (reference sequence). The V segment lost 0 bases and the J segment 4 bases; nucleotides outside the gene matches: 2. The CDR3 is made up of 14 amino acids. CDR3 residues: CASSLGQGTTEAFF. The CDR3, as DNA: TGTGCCAGCAGCTTGGGACAGGGGACCACTGAAGCTTTCTTT.

J is TRBJ2-3 and V is TRBV9; TRBD2 aligns across 7 bases. The CDR3 contains 15 residues. Germline assignment: CDR1 SGDLS and CDR2 YYNGEE. V gave up 4 bases and J gave up 3 bases; unmatched junction bases: 8. The DNA of the CDR3 is TGTGCCAGCAGCCATCGGGGGGAGCGAACAGATACGCAGTATTTT. Translation gives CASSHRGERTDTQYF.

The rearrangement uses TRBV25-1 and TRBJ1-4, with a weak D call TRBD1 (5 bases). In germline, CDR1 is MGHDK, CDR2 SYGVNS. Trimming took 5 bases from V and 2 from J, leaving 15 bases between them. CDR3 length equals 16 residues. The CDR3 sequence: CASSPSPGGTNEKLFF. The DNA of the CDR3 is TGTGCCAGCAGTCCAAGTCCGGGGGGGACTAATGAAAAACTGTTTTTT.

This clone showed up just a few times. The chain carries TRBV7-6 and TRBJ2-2; the D is unclear. The germline CDR1 and CDR2 sequences are SGHVS and FNYEAQ. V was pared by 1 base and J by 4 bases, with 10 bases between. This CDR3 spans 15 amino acids. CDR3 protein: CASSLGWDSTGELFF. CDR3 in DNA: TGTGCCAGCAGCTTAGGCTGGGATAGCACCGGGGAGCTGTTTTTT.

The V call is TRBV18, the J call TRBJ2-7; TRBD2 matches 8 bases. This CDR3 has 15 residues. The germline CDR1 and CDR2 sequences are KGHSH and LQKENI. V trimming: 6 bases; J trimming: 0 bases; junction bases outside the gene matches: 7. CDR3 DNA sequence: TGTGCCAGCTCTCCCTCGAGCGGGAGCTCCTACGAGCAGTACTTC. This gives the protein CASSPSSGSSYEQYF.

This clone occurred a few times. The V gene is TRBV7-8, the J gene TRBJ2-7, with 9 bases aligning to TRBD1. Germline V gene data show CDR1 as SGHVS and CDR2 as FQNEAQ. V lost 3 bases and J lost 6; bases outside the gene matches: 6. The CDR3 runs 14 residues. Here the CDR3 reads CASSFGTGIREQYF. The CDR3, as DNA: TGTGCCAGCAGCTTCGGGACAGGGATTCGCGAGCAGTACTTC.

The V gene is TRBV7-2, the J gene TRBJ1-1, with D perhaps TRBD1 (5 bases). V was clipped by 5 bases and J by 0 bases, with 13 bases between them. Germline loops: CDR1 SGHTA, CDR2 FQGNSA. This CDR3 has 15 residues. The CDR3 DNA reads TGTGCCAGCAGCGCGGGACCTCCCATGAACACTGAAGCTTTCTTT. Translation gives CASSAGPPMNTEAFF. The full variable domain, completed using reference TRBV7-2 and TRBJ1-1, is GAGVSQSPSNKVTEKGKDVELRCDPISGHTALYWYRQSLGQGLEFLIYFQGNSAPDKSGLPSDRFSAERTGGSVSTLTIQRTQQEDSAVYLCASSAGPPMNTEAFFGQGTRLTVV.

The chain employs TRBV6-6 and TRBJ1-1, with 9 positions matching TRBD1. After removal of 5 bases from V and 2 bases from J, the junction contained 9 bases not matched to a gene. CDR3 length: 16 amino acids. Germline CDR1 and CDR2: MNHNY and SVGAGI (reference sequence). Here the CDR3 DNA reads TGTGCCAGCAGTCACACCGGGACAGGGACTAACACTGAAGCTTTCTTT. Translating it yields CASSHTGTGTNTEAFF.

This clone showed up just a few times. The gene calls are TRBV5-6 and TRBJ2-7; a weak D match, TRBD1 (5 bases). V was clipped by 2 bases and J by 4 bases, with 10 bases between them. The length of the CDR3 is 13 residues. Germline-derived CDR1 and CDR2 are SGHDT and YYEEEE. This chain's CDR3 is CASSFGHRYEQYF. The DNA for the CDR3 is TGTGCCAGCAGCTTTGGACACAGATACGAGCAGTACTTC. The full variable domain, with the rest looked up from reference TRBV5-6 and TRBJ2-7, is DAGVTQSPTHLIKTRGQQVTLRCSPKSGHDTVSWYQQALGQGPQFIFQYYEEEERQRGNFPDRFSGHQFPNYSSELNVNALLLGDSALYLCASSFGHRYEQYFGPGTRLTVT.

The V gene is TRBV6-5, the J gene TRBJ1-4, with D possibly matching TRBD1 (6 bases). Germline V gene lookup returns CDR1 MNHEY and CDR2 SVGAGI. This CDR3 contains 16 residues. Deletions cut 2 bases from V and 3 bases from J, with 13 bases between. CDR3 sequence reads: CASSYRGVGANEKLFF. CDR3 DNA sequence: TGTGCCAGCAGTTACAGGGGGGTTGGGGCTAATGAAAAACTGTTTTTT.

The chain has TRBV11-2 and TRBJ1-4; the D gene is possibly TRBD1 (5 bases). The CDR3 sequence is 18 residues long. The V end lost 5 bases, the J end lost 4 bases, and 23 bases lay between the germline ends. Germline V gene sequence: CDR1 SGHAT, CDR2 FQNNGV. As DNA, the CDR3 is TGTGCCAGCAGCCCAGGCCCTAGACAGTTTCCTCTTAATGAAAAACTGTTTTTT. Its protein is CASSPGPRQFPLNEKLFF.

The chain employs TRBV21-1 and TRBJ1-2. TRBV21-1 is noted as a pseudogene. CDR3 length equals 12 residues. CDR3 in amino acids: CASRALNYGYTF. DNA of the CDR3: TGTGCCAGCAGGGCGCTGAACTATGGCTACACCTTC.

The chain employs TRBV2 and TRBJ1-1; 9 bases map to TRBD1. CDR3 size: 15 residues. V dropped 3 bases and J dropped 4; count of bases not matched to a gene: 6. The germline CDR1 and CDR2 sequences are SNHLY and FYNNEI. The DNA of the CDR3 is TGTGCCAGCAGTGACCCGCCGACAGGGGGCACTGAAGCTTTCTTT. It codes for CASSDPPTGGTEAFF.

The chain employs TRBV6-6 and TRBJ2-1; D gene ambiguous. The germline gives CDR1 MNHNY, CDR2 SVGAGI (reference sequence). The CDR3 spans 14 residues. V was cut by 2 bases and J by 3 bases, with 8 bases left in between. As DNA, the CDR3 is TGTGCCAGCAGTTACGGGCTGAACTACAATGAGCAGTTCTTC. Protein product: CASSYGLNYNEQFF.

The chain joins TRBV7-3 to TRBJ2-2; TRBD2 matches 14 bases. The CDR3 is made up of 17 amino acids. The V and J ends lost 5 bases and 3 bases, in that order; junction bases with no gene match: 5. Germline CDR1 SGHTA, CDR2 FQGTGA. The CDR3 DNA reads as TGTGCCAGCAGCCCGAAGGGACTAGCGGGAGACACCGGGGAGCTGTTTTTT. Amino acid sequence: CASSPKGLAGDTGELFF.

The chain employs TRBV29-1 and TRBJ1-1, with 7 bases matching TRBD1. Trimming at V came to 5 bases and at J to 5 bases, leaving 2 bases not matched to a gene. The CDR3 extends over 11 amino acids. From germline, CDR1 is SQVTM and CDR2 ANQGSEA. The CDR3 coding sequence is TGCAGCGTTTTACAGGGGACTGAAGCTTTCTTT. This translates into CSVLQGTEAFF.

This chain connects TRBV6-5 to TRBJ2-7, with 12 bases fitting TRBD1. V gave up 7 bases and J gave up 3 bases; unmatched junction bases: 7. This CDR3 spans 15 amino acids. Looked up from germline, CDR1 is MNHEY and CDR2 is SVGAGI. This CDR3 is CASNDRDRGHYEQYF. DNA for the CDR3: TGTGCCAGCAACGACCGGGACAGGGGGCACTACGAGCAGTACTTC.

The J gene is TRBJ2-7, the V gene TRBV10-2, with 8 bases identical to TRBD2. From germline, CDR1 is WSHSY and CDR2 SAAADI. CDR3 size: 13 residues. Trimming removed 6 bases from V and 6 bases from J; junction bases left unmatched: 7. The CDR3 reads CASRLTSALEQYF. The CDR3 region has the DNA TGCGCCAGCAGGCTGACTAGCGCCCTCGAGCAGTACTTC.

This chain links TRBV5-4 with TRBJ2-3; D not resolved. CDR3 size: 13 residues. V was cut by 0 bases and J by 6 bases, with 8 bases left in between. Germline CDR1 reads SGHNT; CDR2 reads YYREEE (reference sequence). In DNA, the CDR3 is TGTGCCAGCAGCTTGGCCCTCGTGGATACGCAGTATTTT. Translation: CASSLALVDTQYF.